This section outlines one T cell receptor beta chain sequence together with its context. Antigen: not known. TCRdb reprocessed the reads with MiXCR, giving one entry per CDR3 protein. The data hold around 540,000 distinct CDR3 sequences, with 30% to 35% observed a single time. CDR3 length: 10 amino acids. Trimming stripped 2 bases from V and 13 bases from J, with 8 bases between. Germline CDR1 is SNHLY and CDR2 is FYNNEI. This sample is part of a study of T cell repertoires in cytomegalovirus infection. Study outcomes and limitations: CMV-specific HLA-C-restricted TCR beta clonotypes dominated the ex vivo response.

The source was cultured PBMCs, collected from culture after CMV antigen stimulation. This clonotype originated in a human donor in good health (CMV status not recorded). Some clones in this sample may be carry-over from other donors' samples. The chain couples TRBV2 to TRBJ2-5; D gene uncertain. The CDR3 spells CASSELVRYF. The CDR3 nucleotides read TGTGCCAGCAGTGAACTGGTGCGGTACTTC.